This TCR beta chain was identified during a study of cytomegalovirus exposure and HLA in healthy donors. There are 14 residues in the CDR3. Per the germline V gene, CDR1 is LGHNA and CDR2 is YNFKEQ. Assay: immunoSEQ multiplex PCR; the TCRdb copy retains only in-frame clones and omits some. The repertoire holds 170,000 or so clones, roughly four fifths seen once, with approximately 3% in the top ten. The TCR was taken from a woman under 30 in good health and CMV-seropositive. The sample comprised PBMCs. The V gene is TRBV4-2, the J gene TRBJ2-1, with 8 bases matching TRBD2. This chain's CDR3 is CAGAPGLDNNEQFF. CDR3 coding DNA: TGTGCTGGGGCCCCGGGACTAGATAACAATGAGCAGTTCTTC.